This TCR beta chain was sequenced during a study of long-term antiretroviral therapy in people with HIV. Study-wide findings and caveats: After ART, diversity increased yet remained lower than transplant donor controls.

A note on this clone: The antigen remains undetermined.

Researchers report immunoSEQ v3.0 was run at survey level. The assay was immunoSEQ multiplex PCR, and TCRdb's table has in-frame clones only and misses some. In the table there are about 20,000 clones, around four fifths of which are singletons. Germline CDR1 and CDR2: ENHRY and SYGVKD. CDR3 length: 15 amino acids. V lost 9 bases and J lost 2, with 17 bases in between. Source: unsorted PBMCs, taken 0.3 years after starting antiretroviral therapy. The TCR was taken from a woman aged 45-65 years with HIV. The V call is TRBV10-3, the J call TRBJ1-3; D unclear. CDR3 nucleotide sequence: TGTGCCATTTCCGGGCTCGAAAGGGCTGGAAACACCATATATTTT. Protein: CAISGLERAGNTIYF.